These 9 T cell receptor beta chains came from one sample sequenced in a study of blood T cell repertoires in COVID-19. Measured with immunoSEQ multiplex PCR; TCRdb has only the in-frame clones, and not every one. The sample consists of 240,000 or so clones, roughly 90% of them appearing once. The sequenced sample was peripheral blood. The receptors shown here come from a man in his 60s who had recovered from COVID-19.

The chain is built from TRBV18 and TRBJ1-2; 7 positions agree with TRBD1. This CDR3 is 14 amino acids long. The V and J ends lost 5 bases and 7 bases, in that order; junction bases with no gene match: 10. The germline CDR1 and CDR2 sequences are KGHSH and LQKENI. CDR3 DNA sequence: TGTGCCAGCTCATCTGAGGGGGCAGCTCGTGGCTACACCTTC. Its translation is CASSSEGAARGYTF.

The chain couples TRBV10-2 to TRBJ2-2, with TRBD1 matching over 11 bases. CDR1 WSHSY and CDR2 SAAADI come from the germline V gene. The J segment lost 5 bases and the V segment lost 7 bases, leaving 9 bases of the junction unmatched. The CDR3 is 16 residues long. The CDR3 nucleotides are TGCGCCAGCACTTCCCGGGACAGGGGGTATACCGGGGAGCTGTTTTTT. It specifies CASTSRDRGYTGELFF.

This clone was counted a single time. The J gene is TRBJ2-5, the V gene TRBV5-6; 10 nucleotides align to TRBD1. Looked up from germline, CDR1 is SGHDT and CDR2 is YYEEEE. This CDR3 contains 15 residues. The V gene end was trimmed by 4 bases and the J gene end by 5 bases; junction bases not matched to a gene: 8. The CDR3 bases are TGTGCCAGCAGCGCGGACGACAGGGGGCTCGAGACCCAGTACTTC. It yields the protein CASSADDRGLETQYF.

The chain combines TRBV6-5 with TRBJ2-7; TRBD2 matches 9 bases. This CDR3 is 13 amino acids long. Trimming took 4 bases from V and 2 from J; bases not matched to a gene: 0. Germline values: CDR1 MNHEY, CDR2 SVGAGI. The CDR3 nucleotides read TGTGCCAGCAGTTTAGCGGGGGCCTACGAGCAGTACTTC. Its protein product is CASSLAGAYEQYF.

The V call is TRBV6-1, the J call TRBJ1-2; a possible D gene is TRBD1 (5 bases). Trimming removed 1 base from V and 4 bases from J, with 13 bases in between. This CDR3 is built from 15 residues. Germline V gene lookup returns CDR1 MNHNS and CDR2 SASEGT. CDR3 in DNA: TGTGCCAGCAGTGAAGAGTGGCAGGGAATCTATGGCTACACCTTC. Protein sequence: CASSEEWQGIYGYTF.

CDR3 region: CASRLQGAWDGYTF. Written as DNA, the CDR3 is TGTGCCAGCAGGCTGCAGGGGGCTTGGGATGGCTACACCTTC. The chain joins TRBV28 to TRBJ1-2; TRBD1 aligns across 8 bases. The ends lost 6 bases at V and 6 bases at J; junction bases unmatched: 9. Germline V lookup: CDR1 MDHEN, CDR2 SYDVKM. This CDR3 has 14 residues.

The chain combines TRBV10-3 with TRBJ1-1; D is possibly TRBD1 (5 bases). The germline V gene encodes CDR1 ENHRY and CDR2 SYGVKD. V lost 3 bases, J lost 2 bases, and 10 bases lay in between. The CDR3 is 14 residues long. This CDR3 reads CAISETGQNTEAFF. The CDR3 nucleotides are TGTGCCATCAGTGAAACAGGACAAAACACTGAAGCTTTCTTT.

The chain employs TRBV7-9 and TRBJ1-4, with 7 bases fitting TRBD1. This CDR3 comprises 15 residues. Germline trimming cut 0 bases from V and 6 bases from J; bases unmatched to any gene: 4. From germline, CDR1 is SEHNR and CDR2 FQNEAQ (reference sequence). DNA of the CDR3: TGTGCCAGCAGCTTAGCGACAGGGTGGTATGAAAAACTGTTTTTT. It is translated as CASSLATGWYEKLFF.

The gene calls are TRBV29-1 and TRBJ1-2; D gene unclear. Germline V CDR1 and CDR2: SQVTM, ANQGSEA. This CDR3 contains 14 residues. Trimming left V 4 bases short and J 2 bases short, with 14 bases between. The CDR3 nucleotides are TGCAGCGTTGTCAGATACAGCACAAACTATGGCTACACCTTC. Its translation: CSVVRYSTNYGYTF.